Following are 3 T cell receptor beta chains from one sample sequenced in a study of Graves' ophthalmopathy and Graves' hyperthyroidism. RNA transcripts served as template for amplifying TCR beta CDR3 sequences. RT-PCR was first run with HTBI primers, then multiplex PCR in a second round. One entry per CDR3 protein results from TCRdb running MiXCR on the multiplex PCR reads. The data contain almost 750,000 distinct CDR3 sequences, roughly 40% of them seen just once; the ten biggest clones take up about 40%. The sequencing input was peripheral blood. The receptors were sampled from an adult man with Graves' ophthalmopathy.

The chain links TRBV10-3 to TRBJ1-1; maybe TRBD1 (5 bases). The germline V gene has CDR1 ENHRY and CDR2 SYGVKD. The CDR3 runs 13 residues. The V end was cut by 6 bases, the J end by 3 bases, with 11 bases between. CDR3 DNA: TGTGCCATCAGGGAGACAGCCGACACTGAAGCTTTCTTT. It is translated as CAIRETADTEAFF.

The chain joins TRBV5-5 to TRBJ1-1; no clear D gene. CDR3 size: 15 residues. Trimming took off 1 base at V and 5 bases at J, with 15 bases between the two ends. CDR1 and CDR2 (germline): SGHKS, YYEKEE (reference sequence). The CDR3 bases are TGTGCCAGCAGCTTGTGGTCACTCGGGAGGACTGAAGCTTTCTTT. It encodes CASSLWSLGRTEAFF.

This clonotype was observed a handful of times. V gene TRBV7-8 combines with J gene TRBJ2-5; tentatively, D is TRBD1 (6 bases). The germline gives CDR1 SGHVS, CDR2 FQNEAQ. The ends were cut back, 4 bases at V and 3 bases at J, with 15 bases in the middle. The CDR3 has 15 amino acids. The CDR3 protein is CASSSHLGGEETQYF. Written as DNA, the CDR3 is TGTGCCAGCAGCTCCCACCTTGGGGGCGAAGAGACCCAGTACTTC.